This record covers a single T cell receptor (beta chain). The record originates from a study of blood T cell repertoires in COVID-19. In the authors' workflow: Cell counts per sample came from amplifying reference gene primers. Sequenced by immunoSEQ multiplex PCR; TCRdb stores in-frame clones only, minus some. V and J calls and clone size follow that table, whereas D and trimming were derived from the DNA. The table records approximately 390,000 clones, about 83% of them present only once. The CDR3 contains 16 residues. The TCR was taken from a woman aged 45-65 years who had recovered from COVID-19. The gene calls are TRBV21-1 and TRBJ1-2; the table's D gene call, TRBD1, was not cross checked with the DNA. TRBV21-1 is a pseudogene. The sample taken for sequencing was PBMCs or T cells enriched from blood (not recorded which). The CDR3 DNA is TGTGCCAGCAGCGCATGGGGACAGGTCCCTCGAAATGGCTACACCTTC. Its protein product is CASSAWGQVPRNGYTF.